The present TCR beta chain was sequenced within a study of read filtering for tumor transcriptome and immune sequencing. Study details: Mean patient age was approximately 66 years, range about 47 to 85; 17 male, over twelve female. Transcriptome libraries were built from DNase-treated RNA. General study points: Compared with RNA-seq, IR-seq gave much higher clonotype depth and reliability.

The V and J ends lost 6 bases and 2 bases respectively, with 20 bases between them. The CDR3 is made up of 16 amino acids. Germline V CDR1 and CDR2: SGHNT, YENEEA. The library was built from 400 ng RNA with molecular barcoded adaptors for alpha/delta and beta/gamma chains. Each CDR3 protein is one row after TCRdb ran MiXCR on the reads. The sample shows about 130,000 distinct CDR3 sequences, roughly 13% of them seen only once. Sampling of bone marrow took place during active disease in every patient. This clonotype was recorded many times. The antigen remains unidentified. This clonotype originated in a donor aged 40 or older with multiple myeloma. Sequenced: a population of CD138-negative cells sorted from bone marrow. The rearrangement links TRBV11-3 to TRBJ2-7; tentatively, D is TRBD1 (5 bases). The CDR3 DNA is TGTGCCAGCAGTTTATGGGGCCCACCTCTCACCTACGAGCAGTACTTC. Protein sequence: CASSLWGPPLTYEQYF.